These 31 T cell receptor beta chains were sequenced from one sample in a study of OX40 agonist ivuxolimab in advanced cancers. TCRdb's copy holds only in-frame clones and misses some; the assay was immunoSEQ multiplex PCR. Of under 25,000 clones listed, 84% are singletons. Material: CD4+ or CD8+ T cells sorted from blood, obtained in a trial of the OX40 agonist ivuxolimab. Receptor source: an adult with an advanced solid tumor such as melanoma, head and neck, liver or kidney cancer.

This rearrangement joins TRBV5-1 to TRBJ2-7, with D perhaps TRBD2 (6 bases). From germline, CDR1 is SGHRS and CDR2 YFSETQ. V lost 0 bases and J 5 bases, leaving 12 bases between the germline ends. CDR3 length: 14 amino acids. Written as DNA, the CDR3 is TGCGCCAGCAGCTTGGCGGGAGACGATCACGAGCAGTACTTC. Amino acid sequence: CASSLAGDDHEQYF.

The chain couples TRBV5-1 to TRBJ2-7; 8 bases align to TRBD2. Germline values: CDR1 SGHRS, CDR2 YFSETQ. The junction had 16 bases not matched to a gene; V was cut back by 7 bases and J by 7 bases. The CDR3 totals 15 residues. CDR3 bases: TGCGCCAGCGGGGGTACTAGCGGCCCGACGGGGGAGCAGTACTTC. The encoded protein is CASGGTSGPTGEQYF.

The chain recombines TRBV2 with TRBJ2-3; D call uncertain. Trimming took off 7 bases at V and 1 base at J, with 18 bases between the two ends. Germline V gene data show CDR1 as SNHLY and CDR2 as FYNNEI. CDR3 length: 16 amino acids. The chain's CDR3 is CASNHPTMIGTDTQYF. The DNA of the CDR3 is TGTGCCAGCAATCATCCCACGATGATTGGCACAGATACGCAGTATTTT. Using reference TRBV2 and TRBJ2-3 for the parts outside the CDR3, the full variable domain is EPEVTQTPSHQVTQMGQEVILRCVPISNHLYFYWYRQILGQKVEFLVSFYNNEISEKSEIFDDQFSVERPDGSNFTLKIRSTKLEDSAMYFCASNHPTMIGTDTQYFGPGTRLTVL.

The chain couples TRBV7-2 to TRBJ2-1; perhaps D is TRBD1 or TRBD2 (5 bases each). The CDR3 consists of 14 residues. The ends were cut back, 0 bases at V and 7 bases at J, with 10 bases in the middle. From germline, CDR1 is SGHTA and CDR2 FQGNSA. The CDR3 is CASSLAGVKNEQFF. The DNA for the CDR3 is TGTGCCAGCAGCTTAGCGGGGGTAAAGAATGAGCAGTTCTTC.

The CDR3 DNA follows: TGCGCCAGCAGCTTACAGGGCTATAATTCACCCCTCCACTTT. Translation gives CASSLQGYNSPLHF. The chain joins TRBV5-1 to TRBJ1-6; possibly TRBD1 for D (6 bases). Trimming removed 2 bases from V and 3 bases from J, with 6 bases in between. Germline loops: CDR1 SGHRS, CDR2 YFSETQ. The CDR3 contains 14 residues.

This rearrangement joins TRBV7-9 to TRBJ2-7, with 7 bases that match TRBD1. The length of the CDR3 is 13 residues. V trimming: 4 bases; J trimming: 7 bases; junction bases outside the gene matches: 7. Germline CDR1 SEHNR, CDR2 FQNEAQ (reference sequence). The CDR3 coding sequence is TGTGCCAGCAGCTCCACAGGGGCCCGGGAGCAGTACTTC. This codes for CASSSTGAREQYF.

For the CDR3, the DNA is TGTGCCAGTAGAAGGGGACTAGCGGGAGGGCTCACAGATACGCAGTATTTT. It translates to CASRRGLAGGLTDTQYF. This rearrangement joins TRBV19 to TRBJ2-3; TRBD2 matches at 16 bases. There are 17 residues in the CDR3. J gave up 2 bases and V 6 bases, and 5 bases lay outside the gene matches. Looked up from germline, CDR1 is LNHDA and CDR2 is SQIVND (reference sequence).

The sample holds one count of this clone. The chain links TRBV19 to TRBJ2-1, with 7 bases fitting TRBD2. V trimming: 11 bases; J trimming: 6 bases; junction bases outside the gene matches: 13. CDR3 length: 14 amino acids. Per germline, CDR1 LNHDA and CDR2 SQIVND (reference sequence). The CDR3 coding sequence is TGTGCCTCGGAGACGGGGGGAGCTGGCAATGAGCAGTTCTTC. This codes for CASETGGAGNEQFF.

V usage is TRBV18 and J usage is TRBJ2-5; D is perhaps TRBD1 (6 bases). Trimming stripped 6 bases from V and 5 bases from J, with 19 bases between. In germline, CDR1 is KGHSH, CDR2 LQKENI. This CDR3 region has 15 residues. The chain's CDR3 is CASSREKGGAETQYF. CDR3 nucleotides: TGTGCCAGCTCCCGTGAAAAAGGGGGAGCCGAGACCCAGTACTTC.

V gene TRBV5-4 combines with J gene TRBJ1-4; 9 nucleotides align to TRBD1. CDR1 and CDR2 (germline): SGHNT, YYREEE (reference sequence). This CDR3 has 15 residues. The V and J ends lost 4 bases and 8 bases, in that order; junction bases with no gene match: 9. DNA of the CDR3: TGTGCCAGCAGCACCAGGGACAGGGTGGGGGAAAAACTGTTTTTT. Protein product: CASSTRDRVGEKLFF. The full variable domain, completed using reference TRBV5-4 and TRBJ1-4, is ETGVTQSPTHLIKTRGQQVTLRCSSQSGHNTVSWYQQALGQGPQFIFQYYREEENGRGNFPPRFSGLQFPNYSSELNVNALELDDSALYLCASSTRDRVGEKLFFGSGTQLSVL.

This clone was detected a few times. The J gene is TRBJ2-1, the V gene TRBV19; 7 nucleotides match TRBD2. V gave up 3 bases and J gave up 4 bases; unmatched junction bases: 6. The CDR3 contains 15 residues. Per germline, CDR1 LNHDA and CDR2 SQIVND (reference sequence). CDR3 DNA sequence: TGTGCCAGTAGTATGACCCTAGCGGTATACAATGAGCAGTTCTTC. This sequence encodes CASSMTLAVYNEQFF.

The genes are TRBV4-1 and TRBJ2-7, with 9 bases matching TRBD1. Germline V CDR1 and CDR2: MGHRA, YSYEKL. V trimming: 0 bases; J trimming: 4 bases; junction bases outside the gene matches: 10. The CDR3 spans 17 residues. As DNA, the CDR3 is TGCGCCAGCAGCCAAGATAGGGACAGGGTTACGGTATACGAGCAGTACTTC. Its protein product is CASSQDRDRVTVYEQYF.

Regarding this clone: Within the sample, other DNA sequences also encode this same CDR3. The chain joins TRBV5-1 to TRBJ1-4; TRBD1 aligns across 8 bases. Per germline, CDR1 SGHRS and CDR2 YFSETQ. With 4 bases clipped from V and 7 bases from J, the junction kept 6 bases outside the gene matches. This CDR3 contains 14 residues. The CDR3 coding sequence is TGCGCCAGCAGCGTCCAGGGGGCGGGTGAAAAACTGTTTTTT. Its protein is CASSVQGAGEKLFF.

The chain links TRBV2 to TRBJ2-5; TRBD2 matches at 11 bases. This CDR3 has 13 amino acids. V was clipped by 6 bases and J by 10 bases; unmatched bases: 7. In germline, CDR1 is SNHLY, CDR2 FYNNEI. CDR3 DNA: TGTGCCAGCAGCTTCACTAGCGGGGGCGTCCAGTACTTC. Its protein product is CASSFTSGGVQYF.

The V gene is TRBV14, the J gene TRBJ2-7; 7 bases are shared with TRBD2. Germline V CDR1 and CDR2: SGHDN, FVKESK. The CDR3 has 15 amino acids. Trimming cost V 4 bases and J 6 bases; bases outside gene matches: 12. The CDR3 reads CASSLLTAGLLEQYF. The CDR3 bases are TGTGCCAGCAGCCTTCTTACAGCGGGATTACTCGAGCAGTACTTC.

CDR3 residues: CASSIGTGTGEYEQYF. For the CDR3, the DNA is TGTGCCAGTAGTATAGGGACCGGGACAGGAGAATACGAGCAGTACTTC. The V call is TRBV19, the J call TRBJ2-7; TRBD1 matches 8 bases. This CDR3 is 16 amino acids long. After removal of 1 base from V and 4 bases from J, the junction contained 9 bases not matched to a gene. Germline V gene lookup returns CDR1 LNHDA and CDR2 SQIVND (reference sequence).

The CDR3 DNA sequence: TGTGCCATCAGTGAAGCCTTTCAAGAGACCCAGTACTTC. This encodes CAISEAFQETQYF. The V call is TRBV10-3, the J call TRBJ2-5, with D hard to call. CDR3 size: 13 residues. Germline CDR1 is ENHRY and CDR2 is SYGVKD. The V end was cut by 3 bases, the J end by 2 bases, with 7 bases between.

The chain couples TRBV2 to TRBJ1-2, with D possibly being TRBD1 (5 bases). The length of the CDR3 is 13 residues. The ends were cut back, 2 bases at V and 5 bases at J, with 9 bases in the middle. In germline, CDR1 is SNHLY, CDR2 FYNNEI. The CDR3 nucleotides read TGTGCCAGCAGTGAATTGACAGCGTATGGCTACACCTTC. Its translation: CASSELTAYGYTF.

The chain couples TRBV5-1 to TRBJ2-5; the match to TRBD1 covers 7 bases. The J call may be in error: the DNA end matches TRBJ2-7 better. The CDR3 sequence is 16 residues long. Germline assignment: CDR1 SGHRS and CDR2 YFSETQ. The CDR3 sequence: CASSRAPGTASYEQYF. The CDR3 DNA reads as TGCGCCAGCAGCCGCGCTCCCGGGACAGCCAGCTACGAGCAGTACTTC.

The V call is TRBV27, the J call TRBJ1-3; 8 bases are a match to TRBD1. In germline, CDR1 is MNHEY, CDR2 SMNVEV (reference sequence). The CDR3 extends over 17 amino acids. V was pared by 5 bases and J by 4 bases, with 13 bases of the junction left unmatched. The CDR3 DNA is TGTGCCAGCAGTATAGGGGGACAGGTCTTGAAGGGAAACACCATATATTTT. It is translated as CASSIGGQVLKGNTIYF.

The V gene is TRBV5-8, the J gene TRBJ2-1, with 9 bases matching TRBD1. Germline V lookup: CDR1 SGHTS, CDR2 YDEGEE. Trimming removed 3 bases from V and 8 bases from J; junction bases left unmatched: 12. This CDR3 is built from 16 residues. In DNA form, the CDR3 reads TGTGCCAGCAGCTGGGTGAACAGGGGGCGCGGCGATGAGCAGTTCTTC. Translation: CASSWVNRGRGDEQFF.

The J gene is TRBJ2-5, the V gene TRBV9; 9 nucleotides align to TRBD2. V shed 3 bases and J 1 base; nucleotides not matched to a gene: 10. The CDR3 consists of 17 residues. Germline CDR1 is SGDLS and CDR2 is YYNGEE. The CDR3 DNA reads TGTGCCAGCAGCGAGGGGGGGCTAGCGGGGACCCAAGAGACCCAGTACTTC. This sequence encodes CASSEGGLAGTQETQYF.

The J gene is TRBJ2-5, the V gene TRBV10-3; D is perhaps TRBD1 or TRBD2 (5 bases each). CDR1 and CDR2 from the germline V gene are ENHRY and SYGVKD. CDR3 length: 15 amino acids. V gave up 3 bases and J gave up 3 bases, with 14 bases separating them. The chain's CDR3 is CAISDPGRLKETQYF. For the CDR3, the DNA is TGTGCCATCAGTGACCCGGGACGGCTAAAAGAGACCCAGTACTTC.

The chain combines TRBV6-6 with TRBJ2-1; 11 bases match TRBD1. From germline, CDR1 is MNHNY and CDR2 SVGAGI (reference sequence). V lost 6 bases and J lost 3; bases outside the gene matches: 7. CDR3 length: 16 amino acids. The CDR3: CASREVGTGGYNEQFF. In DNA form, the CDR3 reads TGTGCCAGCAGGGAGGTTGGGACAGGGGGCTACAATGAGCAGTTCTTC.

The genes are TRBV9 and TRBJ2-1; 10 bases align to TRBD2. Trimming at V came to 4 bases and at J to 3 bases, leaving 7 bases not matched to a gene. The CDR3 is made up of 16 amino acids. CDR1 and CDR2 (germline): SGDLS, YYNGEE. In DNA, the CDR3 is TGTGCCAGCAGCAACTTAGCGGGGGGCCTCTACAATGAGCAGTTCTTC. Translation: CASSNLAGGLYNEQFF.

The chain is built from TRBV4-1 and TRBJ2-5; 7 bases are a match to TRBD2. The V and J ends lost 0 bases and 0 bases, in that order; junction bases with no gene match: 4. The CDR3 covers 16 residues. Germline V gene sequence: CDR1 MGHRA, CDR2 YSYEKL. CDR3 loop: CASSQDWGGYQETQYF. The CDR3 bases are TGCGCCAGCAGCCAAGATTGGGGGGGGTACCAAGAGACCCAGTACTTC.

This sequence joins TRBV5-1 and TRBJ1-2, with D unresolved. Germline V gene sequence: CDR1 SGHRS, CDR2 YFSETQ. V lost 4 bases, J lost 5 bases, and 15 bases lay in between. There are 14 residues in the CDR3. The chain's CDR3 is CASSLRQAKYGYTF. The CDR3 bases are TGCGCCAGCAGCCTCAGACAAGCCAAATATGGCTACACCTTC. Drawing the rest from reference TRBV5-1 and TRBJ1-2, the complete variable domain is KAGVTQTPRYLIKTRGQQVTLSCSPISGHRSVSWYQQTPGQGLQFLFEYFSETQRNKGNFPGRFSGRQFSNSRSEMNVSTLELGDSALYLCASSLRQAKYGYTFGSGTRLTVV.

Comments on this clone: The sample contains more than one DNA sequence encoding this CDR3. In nucleotides, the CDR3 is TGTGCCAGCAGCGTAGGGGGAGAGACCCAGTACTTC. Its protein product is CASSVGGETQYF. The chain is built from TRBV9 and TRBJ2-5, with no clear D. V was cut by 0 bases and J by 4 bases, with 4 bases left in between. Germline V CDR1 and CDR2: SGDLS, YYNGEE. The CDR3 is 12 residues long.

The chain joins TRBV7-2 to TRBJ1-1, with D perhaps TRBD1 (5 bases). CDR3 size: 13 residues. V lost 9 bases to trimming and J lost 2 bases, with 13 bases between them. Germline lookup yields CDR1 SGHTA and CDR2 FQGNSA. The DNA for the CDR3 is TGTGCCAGTACCCTTGGGGGTAACACTGAAGCTTTCTTT. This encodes CASTLGGNTEAFF.

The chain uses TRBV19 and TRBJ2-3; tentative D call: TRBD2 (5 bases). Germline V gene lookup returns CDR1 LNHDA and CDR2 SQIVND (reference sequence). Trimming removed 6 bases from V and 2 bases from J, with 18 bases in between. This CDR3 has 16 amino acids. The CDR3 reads CASRDRGADATDTQYF. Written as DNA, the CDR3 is TGTGCCAGTAGGGACCGCGGAGCGGACGCCACAGATACGCAGTATTTT.

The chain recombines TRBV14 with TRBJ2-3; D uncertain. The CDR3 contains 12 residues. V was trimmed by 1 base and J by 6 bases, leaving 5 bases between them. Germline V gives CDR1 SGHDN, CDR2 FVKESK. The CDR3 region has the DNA TGTGCCAGCAGCCAAGTAGTCGATACGCAGTATTTT. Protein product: CASSQVVDTQYF.